Listed below are T cell receptor beta chains from one sample, sequenced in a study of T cell repertoires in cytomegalovirus infection. From the reads, TCRdb called clonotypes with MiXCR, one entry per CDR3 protein. The sample records approximately 700,000 distinct CDR3 sequences, 35% to 45% being singletons. The sequencing sample was made of PBMCs. The receptors derive from a human donor in good health (CMV status not recorded). Some clones in this sample may be carry-over from other donors' samples. Both conserved end residues are part of each CDR3. D genes are given only for firm matches. Clone size is given for some rows only: seen once, a few or many times, or a class if the clone is expanded.

>many|TRBJ2-3|TRBV7-8|-
CASSLIRDSDTQYF
TGTGCCAGCAGCTTAATACGGGACTCAGATACGCAGTATTTT
>-|TRBJ2-5|TRBV7-6|TRBD1
CASSFRDRGVETQYF
TGTGCCAGCAGCTTTAGGGACAGGGGAGTGGAGACCCAGTACTTC
>-|TRBJ1-6|TRBV7-3|TRBD1
CASSSGTGVSPLHF
TGTGCCAGCAGCTCAGGGACAGGGGTTTCACCCCTCCACTTT
>-|TRBJ1-5|TRBV6-1|-
CAISERTNQPHHF
TGTGCCATAAGTGAAAGGACCAATCAGCCCCATCATTTT
>-|TRBJ2-5|TRBV15|-
CATSLMETQYF
TGTGCCACCAGCCTGATGGAGACCCAGTACTTC
>-|TRBJ1-6|TRBV3-1|-
CASSQIQEGSPLHF
TGTGCCAGCAGCCAGATTCAAGAAGGTTCACCCCTCCACTTT
>few|TRBJ2-2|TRBV12-3/TRBV12-4|-
CASSSWTEGTGELFF
TGTGCCAGCAGTTCCTGGACCGAGGGCACCGGGGAGCTGTTTTTT
>-|TRBJ2-1|TRBV2|TRBD2
CASSEDPSGYNEQFF
TGTGCCAGCAGTGAAGATCCTAGCGGCTACAATGAGCAGTTCTTC
>many|TRBJ1-1|TRBV12-3/TRBV12-4|-
CASSLKGRRAEAFF
TGTGCCAGCAGTTTAAAGGGACGGAGGGCTGAAGCTTTCTTT
>few|TRBJ2-1|TRBV11-2|-
CASSLAGQNYNEQFF
TGTGCCAGCAGCTTAGCTGGACAAAACTACAATGAGCAGTTCTTC
>few|TRBJ1-4|TRBV29-1|-
CSVAVSNEKLFF
TGCAGCGTTGCGGTCAGTAATGAAAAACTGTTTTTT
>-|TRBJ2-2|TRBV20-1|-
CSAPSTRAGELFF
TGCAGTGCACCAAGTACGCGCGCCGGGGAGCTGTTTTTT
>few|TRBJ2-2|TRBV6-5|-
CASSYSQGHTGELFF
TGTGCCAGCAGTTACTCGCAGGGTCACACCGGGGAGCTGTTTTTT
>-|TRBJ2-2|TRBV12-3/TRBV12-4|-
CASSFKKQDLGNTGELFF
TGTGCCAGCAGTTTTAAAAAACAGGATCTCGGTAACACCGGGGAGCTGTTTTTT
>-|TRBJ2-7|TRBV28|-
CASSSEALEGFSYEQYF
TGTGCCAGCAGTTCAGAGGCCTTAGAGGGTTTCTCCTACGAGCAGTACTTC
>-|TRBJ1-6|TRBV28|-
CASSHSLPTERTYNSPLHF
TGTGCCAGCAGCCACAGCCTACCGACAGAAAGGACCTATAATTCACCCCTCCACTTT
>-|TRBJ1-3|TRBV12-3/TRBV12-4|TRBD1
CASSFGTGVGNTIYF
TGTGCCAGCAGTTTCGGGACAGGGGTTGGAAACACCATATATTTT
>few|TRBJ1-2|TRBV5-1|-
CASSLAGWKGGSGYTF
TGCGCCAGCAGCTTGGCCGGGTGGAAGGGTGGAAGTGGCTACACCTTC
>many|TRBJ2-1|TRBV7-9|-
CASSFRAGEQFF
TGTGCCAGCAGCTTCAGGGCGGGTGAGCAGTTCTTC
>few|TRBJ2-3|TRBV10-2|TRBD1
CASSESAGQGKTDTQYF
TGCGCCAGCAGTGAGTCTGCGGGACAGGGAAAGACAGATACGCAGTATTTT
>few|TRBJ2-1|TRBV4-1|TRBD2
CASSQGGGGVGQFF
TGCGCCAGCAGCCAAGGGGGGGGAGGGGTTGGGCAGTTCTTC
>-|TRBJ2-3|TRBV24-1|-
CATSDNRGTNTDTQYF
TGTGCCACCAGTGATAACAGAGGGACAAACACAGATACGCAGTATTTT
>once|TRBJ2-3|TRBV10-3|-
CAISEPDGLRGATDTQYF
TGTGCCATCAGTGAGCCGGACGGGTTAAGGGGAGCAACAGATACGCAGTATTTT
>-|TRBJ1-2|TRBV27|-
CASSHGGRLDGYTF
TGTGCCAGCAGCCATGGGGGCAGACTGGATGGCTACACCTTC
>-|TRBJ2-3|TRBV7-8|TRBD2
CASSLRRLAGEDTQYF
TGTGCCAGCAGCTTACGACGGCTAGCGGGGGAGGATACGCAGTATTTT